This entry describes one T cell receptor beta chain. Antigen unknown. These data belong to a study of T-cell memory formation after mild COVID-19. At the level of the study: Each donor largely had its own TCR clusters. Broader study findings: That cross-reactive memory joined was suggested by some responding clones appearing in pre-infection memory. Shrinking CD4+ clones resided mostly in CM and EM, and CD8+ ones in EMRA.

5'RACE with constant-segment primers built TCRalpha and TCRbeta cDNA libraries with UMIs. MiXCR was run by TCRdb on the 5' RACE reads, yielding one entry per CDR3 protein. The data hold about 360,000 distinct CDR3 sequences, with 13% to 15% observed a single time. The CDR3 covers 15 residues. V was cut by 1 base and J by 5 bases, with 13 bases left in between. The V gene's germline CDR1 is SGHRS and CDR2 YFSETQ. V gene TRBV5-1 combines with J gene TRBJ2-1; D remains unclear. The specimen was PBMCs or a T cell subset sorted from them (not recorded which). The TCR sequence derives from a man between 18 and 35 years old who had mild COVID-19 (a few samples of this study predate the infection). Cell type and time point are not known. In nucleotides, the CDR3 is TGCGCCAGCAGCTTGACGATTGGGGAACACAATGAGCAGTTCTTC. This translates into CASSLTIGEHNEQFF. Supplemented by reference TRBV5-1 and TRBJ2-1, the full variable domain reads KAGVTQTPRYLIKTRGQQVTLSCSPISGHRSVSWYQQTPGQGLQFLFEYFSETQRNKGNFPGRFSGRQFSNSRSEMNVSTLELGDSALYLCASSLTIGEHNEQFFGPGTRLTVL.